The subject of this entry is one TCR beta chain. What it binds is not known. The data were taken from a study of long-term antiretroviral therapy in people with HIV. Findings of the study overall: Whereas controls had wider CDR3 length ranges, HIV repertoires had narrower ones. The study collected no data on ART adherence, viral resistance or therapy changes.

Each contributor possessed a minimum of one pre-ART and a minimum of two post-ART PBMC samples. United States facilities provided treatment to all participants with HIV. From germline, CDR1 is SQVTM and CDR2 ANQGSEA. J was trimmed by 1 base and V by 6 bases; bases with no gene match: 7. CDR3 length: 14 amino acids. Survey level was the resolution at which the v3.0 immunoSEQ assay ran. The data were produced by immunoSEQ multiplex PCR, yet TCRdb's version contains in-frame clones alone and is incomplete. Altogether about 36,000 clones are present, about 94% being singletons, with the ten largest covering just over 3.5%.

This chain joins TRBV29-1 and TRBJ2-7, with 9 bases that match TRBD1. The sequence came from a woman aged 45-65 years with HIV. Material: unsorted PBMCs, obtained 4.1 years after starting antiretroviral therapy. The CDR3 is CSVYRGTGSYEQYF. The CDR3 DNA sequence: TGCAGCGTATACAGGGGGACAGGGTCCTACGAGCAGTACTTC.